The clone carrying this T cell receptor beta chain was counted a few times. The data are from a study of blood T cells in healthy people across ages. A J-beta primer mix and a sample-barcoded 5' primer were used in a second PCR of roughly 6 to 11 cycles. TCRdb itself ran the 5' RACE reads through MiXCR, one entry per CDR3 protein. Among about 730,000 distinct CDR3 sequences, roughly 44% were seen once, and the ten largest hold 20% to 25%. The CDR3 is made up of 14 amino acids. The V and J ends lost 5 bases and 15 bases, in that order; junction bases with no gene match: 15. This TCR was recovered from an older woman in good health. The V call is TRBV12-3 or TRBV12-4, the J call TRBJ2-1; 8 nucleotides match TRBD1. The sample taken for sequencing was blood. The CDR3 nucleotides read TGTGCCAGCAGTAGGGGGACAGGTTTCCTAGGATCGTTCTTC. This gives the protein CASSRGTGFLGSFF.